The entry below describes one T cell receptor beta chain. Its target is not known. This CDR3 region has 15 residues. Germline assignment: CDR1 LNHNV and CDR2 YYDKDF (reference sequence). The junction had 9 bases not matched to a gene; V was cut back by 5 bases and J by 7 bases. The sample comes from a study of shared clonotypes between healthy human individuals. Study information: Per-donor plates numbered three CD4 naive, three CD4 memory, two CD8 naive and one CD8 memory. Notes on the study in general: Sequencing depth was expected to influence donor clonotype sharing. Inspection by rarefaction showed sorted-subset sequencing to be incomplete despite large depth.

Profiling relied on immunoSEQ multiplex PCR, and the TCRdb table lists in-frame clones only, not all of them. The table shows 550,000 to 800,000 clones, with around two thirds occurring only once. Sequenced material: memory CD4+ T cells sorted from blood. The subset is: CD45RA-negative fraction. J is TRBJ2-1 and V is TRBV15, with 9 bases aligning to TRBD2. The receptor was isolated from a woman younger than 45 in good health. The DNA of the CDR3 is TGTGCCACCAGCGGAGGACTAGCGTCTCGAAATGAGCAGTTCTTC. Translating it yields CATSGGLASRNEQFF.